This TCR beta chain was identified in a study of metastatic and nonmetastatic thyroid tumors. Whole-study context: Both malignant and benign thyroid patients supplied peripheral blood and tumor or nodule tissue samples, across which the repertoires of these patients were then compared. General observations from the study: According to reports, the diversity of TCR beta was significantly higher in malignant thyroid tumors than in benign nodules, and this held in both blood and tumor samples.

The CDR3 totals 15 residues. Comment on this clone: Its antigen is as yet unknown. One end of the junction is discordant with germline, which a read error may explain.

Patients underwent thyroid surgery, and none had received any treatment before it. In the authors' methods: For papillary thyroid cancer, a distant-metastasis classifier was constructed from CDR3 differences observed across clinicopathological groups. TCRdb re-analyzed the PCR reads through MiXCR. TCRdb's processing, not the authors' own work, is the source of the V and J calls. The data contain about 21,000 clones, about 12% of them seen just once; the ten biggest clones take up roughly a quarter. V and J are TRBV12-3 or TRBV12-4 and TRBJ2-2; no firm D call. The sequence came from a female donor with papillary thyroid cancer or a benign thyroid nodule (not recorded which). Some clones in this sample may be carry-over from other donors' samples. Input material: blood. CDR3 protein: CANSFPVRNTGELFF. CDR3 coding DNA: TGTGCCAACAGTTTCCCGGTCAGGAACACCGGGGAGCTGTTTTTT.